What follows is one TCR beta chain and its context. The specificity of this receptor is unknown. Base qualities are missing; no much larger clone stands one base away. The germline V gene sets CDR1 to SGHVS and CDR2 to FQNEAQ. The junction shows trimming of 5 bases on V and 0 bases on J, plus 17 bases between the germline ends. Reading from cysteine to phenylalanine, the CDR3 counts 18 amino acids. Only the CDR3 DNA is retained, 54 bases long and in frame from the first base. This sample was taken from a study of blood T cells in healthy people across ages (dated by TCRdb to 2015 to 2017). For context, the study as a whole: In model experiments, template switching captured roughly one uniquely barcoded TCR beta cDNA molecule for every two T cells. For two donors (one aged 18 to 29 and one aged 80 or older), the study analyzed two additional independent replicas of 1 million unique cDNA reads from the same blood draw. Donors of different ages were randomly distributed across sequencing lanes to avoid experimental bias. The study measured age-related changes in TCR beta repertoire diversity using deep sequencing normalized with unique cDNA molecular identifiers. The donors were divided into four age groups: young (average around 15 years), middle-aged (about 39), aged (approximately 62) and long-lived (approximately 74).

Broader findings and caveats from the paper: Estimates of total diversity from one million sequenced T cells were regarded as lower bounds and underestimates. Observed TCR beta diversity correlated strongly with the percentage of naive T cells measured by flow cytometry. Compared with the aged group, more naive CD4+ T cells, fewer expanded clones and increased TCR diversity were shown by the long-lived group, suggesting age selection. Donor CMV infection status was unknown, potentially confounding age-related changes in expanded clonotypes. As age increased, observed TCR beta diversity per million T cells dropped in a roughly linear way, and a significant reduction was already evident by age 40. Because profiling used bulk unsorted PBMCs, naive and antigen-experienced compartments could not be compared conclusively.

The library relied on 5' RACE. Sequencer: Illumina HiSeq 2500. A second PCR of roughly 6 to 11 cycles was run with a J-beta primer mix and a sample-barcoded 5' primer. A unique molecular identifier was introduced onto each TCR beta cDNA molecule by a template-switch 5' adaptor carrying 12 random nucleotides. Each sample yielded at least 2.5 million CDR3-containing paired-end reads. All of the RNA was converted into first-strand cDNA using the Mint cDNA synthesis kit, with a TRBC-specific oligonucleotide serving as the primer. Following uracil-DNA glycosylase treatment, all cDNA underwent a first 18-cycle PCR with the universal primers M1SS and BC2_uni_R. Processing in the source paper ran as follows. For normalization, 1 million high-quality reads, each with a distinct molecular identifier, were randomly selected from each sample. Instead of being binned into consensus sequences, reads with shared molecular identifiers were discarded. MiTCR, with a Q25 quality threshold and the strictest error-elimination algorithm, was used for CDR3 identification, clonotype clustering and error correction. A nonparametric unseen species model with Euler transformation was used to estimate lower-bound total TCR beta diversity. TCRdb reworked the public reads: Q25 trimming with fastp, MiXCR clone assembly, productive beta chains retained. Every entry covers one CDR3 protein and lists the most common genes and DNA from its rows. It is TCRdb's table, rather than the study itself, that gives the V and J calls and clone size. The sample table contains roughly 1.4 million distinct CDR3 sequences; only one count was recorded for 55% to 75% of them. Jointly, the top ten make up roughly 6.3% of the sample.

The donors were roughly 39 Caucasian individuals from Russia, aged roughly 6 to 100 years, who were systemically healthy. Ten milliliters of peripheral blood were collected from each donor into EDTA-treated Vacutainer tubes. Ficoll-Paque density-gradient centrifugation was used to isolate PBMCs, with at least 6.5 million per sample. Trizol reagent was used to extract total RNA from the PBMCs, yielding at least 5 micrograms per sample. For every donor, an aliquot of PBMCs went through flow cytometry to measure the percentages of naive CD45RAhigh/CD27high T cells. This TCR came from a man between 18 and 29 years old in good health. Sequenced input: blood. The receptor chain draws on TRBV7-8 and TRBJ2-6; TRBD1 could be the D gene, as 6 bases match. The CDR3 here reads CASSLTGIPLSGANVLTF. In nucleotide form, the sequence is TGTGCCAGCAGCCTAACAGGGATCCCCCTCTCTGGGGCCAACGTCCTGACTTTC.